This T cell receptor beta chain was captured by sequencing in a study of brain T cells in children with intractable seizures. The study, taken as a whole, reports: Only CDR3 sequence similarity suggested viral specificity, without known HCMV serostatus.

Comments on this clone: What it binds is unknown.

Sequencing used immunoSEQ multiplex PCR; TCRdb keeps in-frame clones, though not all of them. The table shows roughly 80,000 clones, with 90% to 95% occurring only once. The CDR3 spans 14 residues. CDR1 and CDR2 (germline): SNHLY, FYNNEI. The V and J ends lost 3 bases and 3 bases, in that order; junction bases with no gene match: 3. Sequencing was limited to surgery cases with top T cell transcript signatures in brain tissue. Before surgery, patients took at least one anti-epileptic drug. The chain links TRBV2 to TRBJ1-1; TRBD1 agrees at 8 bases. The receptor was isolated from a girl aged 2-10 years with Rasmussen encephalitis and intractable seizures. Sequencing used peripheral blood, obtained at surgery. CDR3 loop: CASSEQGADTEAFF. The DNA of the CDR3 is TGTGCCAGCAGTGAGCAGGGGGCCGACACTGAAGCTTTCTTT.